This entry lists 3 T cell receptor beta chains sequenced from one sample in a study of regulatory T cells in long-lasting Graves disease. Library construction for TCR beta used iRepertoire HTBI primers and Arm-PCR of CDR3 regions. From the multiplex PCR reads, TCRdb called clonotypes with MiXCR, one entry per CDR3 protein. The data show 410,000 or so distinct CDR3 sequences, 15% seen once. The time point here: newly diagnosed GD, antithyroid drugs for less than 3 months. TCR sequences were obtained from RNA taken from PBMCs. These records were also assigned to another study, of T cells in Graves' hyperthyroidism and ophthalmopathy.

Sequencing was performed on peripheral blood mononuclear cells (PBMCs), taken at new diagnosis, from a patient treated with antithyroid drugs. These receptors came from a woman aged 25 to 39 with Graves disease.

There are a few counts of this clonotype. The rearrangement joins TRBV5-6 to TRBJ2-1; D is tentatively TRBD1 or TRBD2 (5 bases each). Deletions cut 4 bases from V and 3 bases from J, with 17 bases between. Per germline, CDR1 SGHDT and CDR2 YYEEEE. The CDR3 contains 16 residues. For the CDR3, the DNA is TGTGCCAGCAGCCCGGCAATGGGGGATAACTACAATGAGCAGTTCTTC. Its protein product is CASSPAMGDNYNEQFF.

The table lists this clonotype with many counts. The chain combines TRBV6-2 or TRBV6-3 with TRBJ2-7, with 9 bases aligning to TRBD1. V lost 6 bases and J lost 0; bases outside the gene matches: 9. CDR3 length: 16 residues. In germline, CDR1 is MNHEY, CDR2 SVGEGT. CDR3 residues: CASRENLDRGSYEQYF. In DNA form, the CDR3 reads TGTGCCAGCAGGGAAAACCTGGACAGGGGCTCCTACGAGCAGTACTTC.

This clonotype showed up many times. V and J are TRBV7-3 and TRBJ2-3, with D maybe TRBD2 (6 bases). The CDR3 extends over 15 amino acids. The germline V gene encodes CDR1 SGHTA and CDR2 FQGTGA. V was trimmed by 3 bases and J by 4 bases, leaving 14 bases between them. CDR3 sequence reads: CASSLGRSGPDTQYF. CDR3 nucleotide sequence: TGTGCCAGCAGCTTGGGAAGGAGCGGGCCAGATACGCAGTATTTT.